The 8 T cell receptor beta chains below come from one sample, sequenced in a study of blood T cell repertoires in COVID-19. TCRdb's copy holds only in-frame clones and misses some; the assay was immunoSEQ multiplex PCR. Of 75,000 to 80,000 clones detected, about 90% appear once; the ten largest clones hold 5.8%. The material sequenced was peripheral blood. Receptors were obtained from a human donor in a cohort sampled during active COVID-19.

DNA of the CDR3: TGTGCCAGTCGGATGGGAGGGGGCACTGAAGCTTTCTTT. It is translated as CASRMGGGTEAFF. The chain carries TRBV19 and TRBJ1-1; possible D gene TRBD1, 6 bases. With 8 bases removed from V and 4 bases from J, the gap between germline ends came to 14 bases. This CDR3 has 13 amino acids. Germline CDR1 LNHDA, CDR2 SQIVND (reference sequence).

The chain employs TRBV19 and TRBJ2-6, with TRBD1 identical over 11 bases. The germline gives CDR1 LNHDA, CDR2 SQIVND (reference sequence). V lost 7 bases to trimming and J lost 2 bases; unmatched junction nucleotides: 7. The CDR3 has 17 amino acids. The CDR3 nucleotides are TGTGCCAGTACCCCCCGGACAGGGGGCGCTGGGGCCAACGTCCTGACTTTC. Amino acid sequence: CASTPRTGGAGANVLTF.

The genes are TRBV7-2 and TRBJ2-7, with a possible D match to TRBD1 (7 bases). The V gene's germline CDR1 is SGHTA and CDR2 FQGNSA. The CDR3 loop spans 14 amino acids. Trimming removed 7 bases from V and 4 bases from J, with 17 bases in between. The CDR3 protein is CASNQQGGLYEQYF. The CDR3 DNA reads as TGTGCCAGCAACCAGCAGGGGGGCTTATACGAGCAGTACTTC.

The J gene is TRBJ2-1, the V gene TRBV9; D ambiguous. This CDR3 comprises 14 residues. Trimming shortened V by 4 bases and J by 9 bases, and 17 bases separated the two germline ends. Germline V CDR1 and CDR2: SGDLS, YYNGEE. The CDR3 DNA is TGTGCCAGCAGCCCCTCAACTCATCCAGGTGAGCAGTTCTTC. Residues: CASSPSTHPGEQFF.

V gene TRBV6-6 combines with J gene TRBJ1-3; 7 nucleotides align to TRBD1. The CDR3 sequence is 16 residues long. The trim removed 6 bases at V and 0 bases at J, leaving 8 bases unmatched. The germline V gene has CDR1 MNHNY and CDR2 SVGAGI (reference sequence). The DNA for the CDR3 is TGTGCCAGCAGCTCCGGGACAGCAGGCTCTGGAAACACCATATATTTT. It translates to CASSSGTAGSGNTIYF.

This chain uses TRBV6-5 with TRBJ2-3; 8 bases match TRBD2. This CDR3 has 14 amino acids. Germline-derived CDR1 and CDR2 are MNHEY and SVGAGI. V trimming: 6 bases; J trimming: 0 bases; junction bases outside the gene matches: 2. CDR3 nucleotide sequence: TGTGCCAGCAGGAGCGGGGGAAGCACAGATACGCAGTATTTT. It encodes CASRSGGSTDTQYF.

The chain couples TRBV7-2 to TRBJ1-2; TRBD1 might be the D (5 bases). The CDR3 runs 13 residues. CDR1 and CDR2 (germline): SGHTA, FQGNSA. V dropped 5 bases and J dropped 7 bases, with 14 bases sitting between them. The CDR3: CASSPRRDGGYTF. The CDR3 DNA follows: TGTGCCAGCAGCCCCAGGCGGGACGGTGGCTACACCTTC. The full variable domain, rest sourced from reference TRBV7-2 and TRBJ1-2, is GAGVSQSPSNKVTEKGKDVELRCDPISGHTALYWYRQSLGQGLEFLIYFQGNSAPDKSGLPSDRFSAERTGGSVSTLTIQRTQQEDSAVYLCASSPRRDGGYTFGSGTRLTVV.

The chain is built from TRBV7-3 and TRBJ1-1, with 8 bases aligning to TRBD1. The CDR3 is 15 amino acids. CDR1 and CDR2 (germline): SGHTA, FQGTGA. V shed 5 bases, J shed 1 base, and the junction held 6 bases outside the gene matches. The CDR3 is CASSPQGQENTEAFF. DNA for the CDR3: TGTGCCAGCAGCCCGCAGGGACAGGAGAACACTGAAGCTTTCTTT.